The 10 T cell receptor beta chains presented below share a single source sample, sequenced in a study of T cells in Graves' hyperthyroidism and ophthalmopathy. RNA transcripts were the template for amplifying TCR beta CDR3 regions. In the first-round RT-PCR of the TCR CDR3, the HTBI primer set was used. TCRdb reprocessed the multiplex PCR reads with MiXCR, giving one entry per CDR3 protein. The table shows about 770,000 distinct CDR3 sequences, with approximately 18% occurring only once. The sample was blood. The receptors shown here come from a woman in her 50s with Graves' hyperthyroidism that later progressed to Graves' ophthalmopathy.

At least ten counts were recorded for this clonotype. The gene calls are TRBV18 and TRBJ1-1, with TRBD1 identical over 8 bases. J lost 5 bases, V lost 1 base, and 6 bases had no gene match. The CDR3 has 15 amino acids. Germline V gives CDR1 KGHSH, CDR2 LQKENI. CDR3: CASSPRDRRDTEAFF. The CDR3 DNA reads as TGTGCCAGCTCACCACGGGACAGGAGGGATACTGAAGCTTTCTTT.

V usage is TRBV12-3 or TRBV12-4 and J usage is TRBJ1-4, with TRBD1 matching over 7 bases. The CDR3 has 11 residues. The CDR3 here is CAAGTDEKLFF. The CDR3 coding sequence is TGTGCGGCGGGGACAGATGAAAAACTGTTTTTT.

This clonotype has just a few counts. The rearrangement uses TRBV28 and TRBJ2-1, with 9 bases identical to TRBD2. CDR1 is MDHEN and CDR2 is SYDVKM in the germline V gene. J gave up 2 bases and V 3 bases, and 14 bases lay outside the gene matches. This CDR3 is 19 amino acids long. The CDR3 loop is CASSLGRAHSGGTYNEQFF. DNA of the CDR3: TGTGCCAGCAGTTTGGGCCGCGCTCACAGCGGGGGGACCTACAATGAGCAGTTCTTC.

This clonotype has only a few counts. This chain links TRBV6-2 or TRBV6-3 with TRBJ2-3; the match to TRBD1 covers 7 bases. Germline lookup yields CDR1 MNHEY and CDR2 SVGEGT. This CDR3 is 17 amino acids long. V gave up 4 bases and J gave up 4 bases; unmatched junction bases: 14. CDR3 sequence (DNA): TGTGCCAGCAGTTTATTTTCGACAGGGATGGGTCCAGATACGCAGTATTTT. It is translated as CASSLFSTGMGPDTQYF.

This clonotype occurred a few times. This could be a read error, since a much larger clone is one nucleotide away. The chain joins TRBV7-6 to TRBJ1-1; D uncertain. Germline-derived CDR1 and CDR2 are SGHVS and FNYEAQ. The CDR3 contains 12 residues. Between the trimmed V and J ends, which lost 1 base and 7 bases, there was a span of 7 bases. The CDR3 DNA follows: TGTGCCAGCAGCTTAGACGGGGTTGAAGCTTTCTTT. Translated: CASSLDGVEAFF.

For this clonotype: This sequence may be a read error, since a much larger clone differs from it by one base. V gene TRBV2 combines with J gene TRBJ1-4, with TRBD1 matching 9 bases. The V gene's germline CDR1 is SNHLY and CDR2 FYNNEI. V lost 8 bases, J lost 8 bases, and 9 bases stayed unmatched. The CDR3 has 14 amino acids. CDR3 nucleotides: TGTGCCAGCGGCCGGGACAGGGAGGGGGAAAAACTGTTTTTT. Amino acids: CASGRDREGEKLFF.

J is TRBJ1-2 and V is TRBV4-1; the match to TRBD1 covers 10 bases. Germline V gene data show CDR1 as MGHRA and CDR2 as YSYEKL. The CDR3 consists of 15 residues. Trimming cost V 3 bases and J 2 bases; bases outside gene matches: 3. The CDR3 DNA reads TGCGCCAGCAGCCAGGGGACAGGGGCCAACTATGGCTACACCTTC. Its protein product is CASSQGTGANYGYTF.

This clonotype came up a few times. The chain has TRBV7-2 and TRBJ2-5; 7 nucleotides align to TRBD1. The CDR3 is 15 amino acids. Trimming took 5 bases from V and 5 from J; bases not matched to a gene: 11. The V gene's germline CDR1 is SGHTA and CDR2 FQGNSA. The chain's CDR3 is CASSLTQGFWETQYF. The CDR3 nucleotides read TGTGCCAGCAGCCTCACACAGGGGTTCTGGGAGACCCAGTACTTC.

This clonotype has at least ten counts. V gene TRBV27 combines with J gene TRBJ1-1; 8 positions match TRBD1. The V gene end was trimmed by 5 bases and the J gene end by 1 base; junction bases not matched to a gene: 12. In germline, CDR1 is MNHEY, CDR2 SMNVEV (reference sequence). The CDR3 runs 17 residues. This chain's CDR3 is CASSTPGTGQQNTEAFF. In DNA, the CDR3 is TGTGCCAGCAGTACCCCCGGGACAGGCCAACAGAACACTGAAGCTTTCTTT.

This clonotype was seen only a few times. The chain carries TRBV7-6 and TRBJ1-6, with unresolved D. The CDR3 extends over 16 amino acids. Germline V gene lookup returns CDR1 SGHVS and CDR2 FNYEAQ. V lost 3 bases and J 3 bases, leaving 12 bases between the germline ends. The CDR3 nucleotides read TGTGCCAGCAGCTTGTCGCCGGGCCACTATAATTCACCCCTCCACTTT. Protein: CASSLSPGHYNSPLHF.